One sample yielded the 5 T cell receptor beta chains listed below, sequenced in a study of identical twins. TCRdb itself ran the 5' RACE reads through MiXCR, one entry per CDR3 protein. This sample carries about 530,000 distinct CDR3 sequences, around 24% of them seen once, and the ten largest clones take 0.48%. These data also formed part of another study, on yellow fever vaccine responses in identical twins.

The sequenced sample was CD4+ T cells sorted from blood. Receptors were obtained from a woman aged 18-29 years in good health.

This clonotype was detected ten times or more. The chain joins TRBV5-1 to TRBJ1-6; perhaps TRBD1 as D (6 bases). Per the germline V gene, CDR1 is SGHRS and CDR2 is YFSETQ. The CDR3 runs to 18 residues. V was shortened by 3 bases and J by 9 bases, with 25 bases between the two germline ends. CDR3 sequence reads: CASSSRPGQVTSSSPLHF. DNA for the CDR3: TGCGCCAGCAGCTCAAGACCGGGACAAGTTACTTCAAGTTCACCCCTCCACTTT.

In the case of this clonotype: The junction departs from germline at one end; a sequencing error may be responsible. The rearrangement uses TRBV18 and TRBJ1-5; 12 nucleotides align to TRBD1. This CDR3 has 17 residues. Germline V gene data show CDR1 as KGHSH and CDR2 as LQKENI. CDR3 protein: CASAPGQGALLGQPQHF. In DNA form, the CDR3 reads TGTGCCAGCGCACCGGGACAGGGGGCTCTTCTGGGGCAGCCCCAGCATTTT.

The rearrangement joins TRBV18 to TRBJ2-4; 8 bases line up with TRBD1. This CDR3 comprises 14 residues. Germline V CDR1 and CDR2: KGHSH, LQKENI. J gave up 6 bases and V 8 bases, and 9 bases lay outside the gene matches. CDR3 DNA: TGTGCCAGCCTCCTTTCCCAGGGGGCAAACATTCAGTACTTC. Protein product: CASLLSQGANIQYF.

This clonotype was seen a few times. The chain couples TRBV10-3 to TRBJ2-3, with 8 bases fitting TRBD2. CDR1 ENHRY and CDR2 SYGVKD come from the germline V gene. V lost 7 bases and J lost 5; bases outside the gene matches: 5. This CDR3 is 13 amino acids long. This CDR3 is CAITGGVRDTQYF. CDR3 DNA: TGTGCCATCACGGGGGGGGTGCGAGATACGCAGTATTTT.

The J gene is TRBJ2-3, the V gene TRBV18, with TRBD2 matching over 8 bases. The CDR3 spans 21 residues. Germline V CDR1 and CDR2: KGHSH, LQKENI. V shed 3 bases and J 1 base; nucleotides not matched to a gene: 21. CDR3 region: CASSPTPTSVLITGRTDTQYF. The CDR3 nucleotides are TGTGCCAGCTCACCCACGCCGACTAGCGTCCTGATCACGGGGCGCACAGATACGCAGTATTTT.